This T cell receptor beta chain is from a study of shared clonotypes between healthy human individuals. Study-level background: Each donor contributed plates that comprised three CD4 naive, three CD4 memory, two CD8 naive and one CD8 memory.

As for this clone: The antigen remains unidentified.

Donation came from healthy HIV-negative adults that had no recent acute infections or vaccinations. Study-wide results and caveats: Memory subsets generally showed smaller estimated richness than naive subsets did.

It was across several immunoSEQ plates that each subset's genomic DNA was evenly split. The data were produced by immunoSEQ multiplex PCR, yet TCRdb's version contains in-frame clones alone and is incomplete. This repertoire shows some 1.1 million clones, about 80% found once; its top ten account for 0.89%. Specimen: memory CD4+ T cells from PBMCs. The subset: CD45RA-negative fraction. The sequence came from a young man in good health. Some clones in this sample may be carry-over from other donors' samples.

CDR3 sequence (DNA): TGTGCCAGCAGTTACCGGTGGGGGGTCAATCAGCCCCAGCATTTT. Residues: CASSYRWGVNQPQHF. This rearrangement joins TRBV6-5 to TRBJ1-5; TRBD1 is a possible D gene (5 bases). V lost 2 bases to trimming and J lost 3 bases, with 11 bases between them. From germline, CDR1 is MNHEY and CDR2 SVGAGI. The CDR3 loop spans 15 amino acids.